There are a few counts of the clone carrying this TCR beta chain. Its target is unknown. This entry is derived from a study of cytomegalovirus exposure and HLA in healthy donors. General observations from the study: An observed cluster of highly shared sequence variants was recorded as a likely sequencing artifact.

The primer mix had 60 Vbeta and 13 Jbeta primers. Sequencing used immunoSEQ multiplex PCR; TCRdb keeps in-frame clones, though not all of them. The data hold tens of thousands of clones, with around 77% observed a single time. V lost 0 bases, J lost 0 bases, and 8 bases stayed unmatched. Germline V lookup: CDR1 ENHRY, CDR2 SYGVKD. The CDR3 spans 19 residues. The specimen sequenced was PBMCs. The clonotype comes from a middle-aged man in good health and CMV-seronegative. The chain is built from TRBV10-3 and TRBJ2-1; 10 bases match TRBD1. The CDR3 coding sequence is TGTGCCATCAGTGAGTCTCGACAGGGGGCCCTGAGCTCCTACAATGAGCAGTTCTTC. Amino acid sequence: CAISESRQGALSSYNEQFF.